Reported below is one T cell receptor (beta chain). Its antigen is as yet unknown. V dropped 5 bases and J dropped 1; count of bases not matched to a gene: 6. This CDR3 region has 16 residues. The germline CDR1 and CDR2 sequences are LNHDA and SQIVND (reference sequence). Each sample yielded at least 6 million isolated PBMCs. The second PCR ran roughly 7 to 11 cycles with a sample-barcoded 5' primer and J-beta primers. TCRdb reprocessed the 5' RACE reads via MiXCR and lists one record per CDR3 protein. Seen here are hundreds of thousands of distinct CDR3 sequences, about half observed once, and the top ten hold under 35%. This sample was taken from a study of blood T cells in healthy people across ages. Whole-study findings and limits: More naive CD4+ cells and higher diversity marked long-lived donors relative to aged donors. Roughly linear age-related decline in beta diversity appeared, significant by age 40.

The chain uses TRBV19 and TRBJ2-5; 11 positions match TRBD2. Material for sequencing was blood. The sequence was collected from a woman aged 55-69 years in good health. CDR3 region: CASSPGTSGPQETQYF. In nucleotides, the CDR3 is TGTGCCAGTAGTCCCGGGACTAGCGGTCCCCAAGAGACCCAGTACTTC.